The 6 T cell receptor beta chains below were found in one sample sequenced in a study of cytomegalovirus exposure and HLA in healthy donors. Clones were read by immunoSEQ multiplex PCR, and TCRdb kept only the in-frame ones, dropping some. The table has roughly 270,000 clones, approximately 88% seen once. The sequenced sample was PBMCs. These receptors were collected from a woman under 30 in good health and CMV-seronegative.

Only a few counts were recorded for this clone. The chain has TRBV5-1 and TRBJ1-2; TRBD1 agrees at 9 bases. Per the germline V gene, CDR1 is SGHRS and CDR2 is YFSETQ. CDR3 length: 13 amino acids. V dropped 7 bases and J dropped 10; count of bases not matched to a gene: 11. Here the CDR3 reads CASGEPGTGFYTF. Written as DNA, the CDR3 is TGCGCCAGCGGGGAGCCCGGGACAGGGTTCTACACCTTC.

V is TRBV5-1 and J is TRBJ2-2; 7 nucleotides line up with TRBD2. Germline assignment: CDR1 SGHRS and CDR2 YFSETQ. V dropped 7 bases and J dropped 6; count of bases not matched to a gene: 6. This CDR3 comprises 13 residues. In nucleotides, the CDR3 is TGCGCCAGCTCGAGCGGGATGGCCGGGGAGCTGTTTTTT. Translation gives CASSSGMAGELFF.

This clone has only a few counts. The chain carries TRBV29-1 and TRBJ1-1; D not resolved. V was shortened by 6 bases and J by 0 bases, with 14 bases between the two germline ends. There are 14 residues in the CDR3. Germline V gene sequence: CDR1 SQVTM, CDR2 ANQGSEA. The CDR3 DNA sequence: TGCAGCGTGAGACCAAGACTTATGAACACTGAAGCTTTCTTT. Amino acid sequence: CSVRPRLMNTEAFF.

The chain employs TRBV4-3 and TRBJ2-7; 11 bases fit TRBD2. From germline, CDR1 is LGHNA and CDR2 YSLEER. Trimming took 1 base from V and 1 from J; bases not matched to a gene: 6. The CDR3 sequence is 17 residues long. The CDR3 DNA is TGCGCCAGCAGCCAAGCCCCCTCTAGCGGGAGGTCCTACGAGCAGTACTTC. It yields the protein CASSQAPSSGRSYEQYF.

The chain employs TRBV19 and TRBJ1-1; D perhaps matches TRBD1 (5 bases). CDR1 is LNHDA and CDR2 is SQIVND in the germline V gene (reference sequence). The V gene lost 3 bases and the J gene lost 3 bases, with 14 bases spanning the gap. The CDR3 runs to 15 residues. This chain's CDR3 is CASSIGGNGDTEAFF. For the CDR3, the DNA is TGTGCCAGTAGTATTGGGGGGAATGGGGACACTGAAGCTTTCTTT. Combining the CDR3 with reference TRBV19 and TRBJ1-1 gives the whole variable domain DGGITQSPKYLFRKEGQNVTLSCEQNLNHDAMYWYRQDPGQGLRLIYYSQIVNDFQKGDIAEGYSVSREKKESFPLTVTSAQKNPTAFYLCASSIGGNGDTEAFFGQGTRLTVV.

This clone has just one count. This chain links TRBV5-1 with TRBJ2-3; TRBD1 agrees at 9 bases. Germline V gives CDR1 SGHRS, CDR2 YFSETQ. This CDR3 is built from 19 residues. With V trimmed by 2 bases and J by 2 bases, 15 bases remained unmatched. This CDR3 reads CASSLVPGQGRAYTDTQYF. CDR3 nucleotide sequence: TGCGCCAGCAGCTTAGTCCCGGGACAGGGACGGGCTTACACAGATACGCAGTATTTT.